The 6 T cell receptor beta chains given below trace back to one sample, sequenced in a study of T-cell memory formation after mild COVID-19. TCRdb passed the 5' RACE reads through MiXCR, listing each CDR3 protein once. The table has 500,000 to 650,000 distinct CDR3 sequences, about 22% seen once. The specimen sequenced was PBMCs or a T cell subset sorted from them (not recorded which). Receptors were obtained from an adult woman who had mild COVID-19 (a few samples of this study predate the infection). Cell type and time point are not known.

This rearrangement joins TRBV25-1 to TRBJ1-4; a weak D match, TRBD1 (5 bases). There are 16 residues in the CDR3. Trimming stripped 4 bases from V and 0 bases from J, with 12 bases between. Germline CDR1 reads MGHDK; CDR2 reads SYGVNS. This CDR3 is CASSAGSHSTNEKLFF. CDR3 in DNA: TGTGCCAGCAGTGCAGGGTCTCACTCAACTAATGAAAAACTGTTTTTT.

Written as DNA, the CDR3 is TGCAGCGTTGGTGGGGGTACCTACGAGCAGTACTTC. It translates to CSVGGGTYEQYF. This rearrangement joins TRBV29-1 to TRBJ2-7; either TRBD1 or TRBD2 may fit D (5 bases each). The CDR3 extends over 12 amino acids. The germline V gene encodes CDR1 SQVTM and CDR2 ANQGSEA. V was cut by 4 bases and J by 2 bases, with 9 bases left in between.

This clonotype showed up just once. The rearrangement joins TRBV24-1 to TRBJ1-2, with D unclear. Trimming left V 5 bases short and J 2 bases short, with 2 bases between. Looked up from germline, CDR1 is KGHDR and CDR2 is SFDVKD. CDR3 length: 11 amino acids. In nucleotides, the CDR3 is TGTGCCACCAGTGGGAACTATGGCTACACCTTC. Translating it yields CATSGNYGYTF.

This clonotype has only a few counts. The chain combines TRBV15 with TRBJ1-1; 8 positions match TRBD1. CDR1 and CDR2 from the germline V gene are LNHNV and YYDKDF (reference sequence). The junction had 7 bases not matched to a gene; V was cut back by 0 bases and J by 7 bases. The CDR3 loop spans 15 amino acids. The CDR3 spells CATSRDQTGADEAFF. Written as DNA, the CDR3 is TGTGCCACCAGCAGAGATCAGACAGGGGCAGATGAAGCTTTCTTT.

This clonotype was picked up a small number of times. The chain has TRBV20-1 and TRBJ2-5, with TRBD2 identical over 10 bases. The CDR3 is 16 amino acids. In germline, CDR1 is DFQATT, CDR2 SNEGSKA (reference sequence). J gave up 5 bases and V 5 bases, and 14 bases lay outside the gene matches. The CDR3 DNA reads TGCAGTGCTCGAGGATCTAGCGGGGGAAATTGGGAGACCCAGTACTTC. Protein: CSARGSSGGNWETQYF.

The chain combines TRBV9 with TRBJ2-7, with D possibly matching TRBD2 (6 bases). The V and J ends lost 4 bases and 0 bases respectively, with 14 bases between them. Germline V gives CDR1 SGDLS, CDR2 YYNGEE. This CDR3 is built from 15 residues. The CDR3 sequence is CASSSDMGLSYEQYF. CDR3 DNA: TGTGCCAGCAGCTCTGATATGGGACTCTCCTACGAGCAGTACTTC.